Sequencing of this T cell receptor (beta chain) was carried out in a study of blood T cells in healthy people across ages. Study conclusions and caveats: It was found that TCR beta diversity correlated strongly with the percentage of naive T cells.

Germline lookup yields CDR1 MDHEN and CDR2 SYDVKM. V dropped 8 bases and J dropped 3; count of bases not matched to a gene: 8. This CDR3 has 15 residues. It was with a sample-barcoded 5' primer and a J-beta primer mix that a second PCR of about 6 to 12 cycles was run. Each cDNA molecule, via a template-switch adaptor with 12 random nucleotides, was tagged. Each CDR3 protein gets one entry after TCRdb re-called the 5' RACE reads with MiXCR. The top ten clones hold roughly 12% of a sample with about 940,000 distinct CDR3 sequences, roughly 52% of them seen once. A note on this clonotype: What it binds is not known.

Aged about 6 to 100, donors were systemically healthy Caucasians from Russia. The V gene is TRBV28, the J gene TRBJ1-5, with 9 bases identical to TRBD1. Input material: blood. The clonotype comes from a man younger than 45 in good health. The CDR3 DNA follows: TGTGCCAGCCGGTTCACAGGGGGCGCCAATCAGCCCCAGCATTTT. It encodes CASRFTGGANQPQHF. Full variable domain (rest looked up from reference TRBV28 and TRBJ1-5): DVKVTQSSRYLVKRTGEKVFLECVQDMDHENMFWYRQDPGLGLRLIYFSYDVKMKEKGDIPEGYSVSREKKERFSLILESASTNQTSMYLCASRFTGGANQPQHFGDGTRLSIL.